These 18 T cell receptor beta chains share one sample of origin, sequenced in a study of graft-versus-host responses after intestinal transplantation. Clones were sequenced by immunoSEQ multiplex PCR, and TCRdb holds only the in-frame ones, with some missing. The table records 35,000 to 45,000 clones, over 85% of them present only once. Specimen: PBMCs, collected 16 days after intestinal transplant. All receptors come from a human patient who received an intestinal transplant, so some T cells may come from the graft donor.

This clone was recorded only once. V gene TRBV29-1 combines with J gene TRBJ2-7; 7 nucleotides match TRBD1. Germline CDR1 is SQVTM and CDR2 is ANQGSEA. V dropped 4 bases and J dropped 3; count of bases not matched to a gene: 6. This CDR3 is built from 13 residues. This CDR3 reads CSVGTGENYEQYF. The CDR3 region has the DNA TGCAGCGTTGGCACAGGGGAGAACTACGAGCAGTACTTC.

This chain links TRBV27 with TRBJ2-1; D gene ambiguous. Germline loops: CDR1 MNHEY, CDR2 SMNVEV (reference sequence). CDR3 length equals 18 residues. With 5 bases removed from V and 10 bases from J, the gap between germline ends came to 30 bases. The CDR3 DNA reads TGTGCCAGCAGTGATCGGCTAGGAATGCACAATAAAATGTTCGAGCAGTTCTTC. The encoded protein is CASSDRLGMHNKMFEQFF.

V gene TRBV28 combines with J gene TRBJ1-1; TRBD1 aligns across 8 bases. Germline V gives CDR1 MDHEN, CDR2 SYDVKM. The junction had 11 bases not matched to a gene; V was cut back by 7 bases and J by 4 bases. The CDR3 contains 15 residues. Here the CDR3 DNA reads TGTGCCAGCAACAGACAGGGGCCGTTTACCACTGAAGCTTTCTTT. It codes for CASNRQGPFTTEAFF.

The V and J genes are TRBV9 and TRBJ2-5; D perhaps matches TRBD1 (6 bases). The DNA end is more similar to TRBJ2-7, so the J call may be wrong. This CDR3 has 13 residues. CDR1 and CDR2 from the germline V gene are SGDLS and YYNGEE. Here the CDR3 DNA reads TGTGCCAGCAGCGTAGGAGGGGGAAGCGAGCAGTACTTC. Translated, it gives CASSVGGGSEQYF.

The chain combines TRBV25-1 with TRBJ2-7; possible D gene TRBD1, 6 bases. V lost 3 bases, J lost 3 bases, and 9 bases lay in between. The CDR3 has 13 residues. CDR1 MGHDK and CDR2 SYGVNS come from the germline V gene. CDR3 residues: CASSEGTIYEQYF. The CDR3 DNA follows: TGTGCCAGCAGTGAGGGGACAATCTACGAGCAGTACTTC.

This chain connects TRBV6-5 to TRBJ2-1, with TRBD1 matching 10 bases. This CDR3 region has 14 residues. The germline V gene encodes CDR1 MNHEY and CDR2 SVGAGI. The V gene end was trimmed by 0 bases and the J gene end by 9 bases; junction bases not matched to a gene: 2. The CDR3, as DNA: TGTGCCAGCAGTTACTCGGGGACAGGGGTTGAGCAGTTCTTC. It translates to CASSYSGTGVEQFF.

CDR3: CAWIPGLAGSYEQYF. In DNA form, the CDR3 reads TGTGCCTGGATCCCCGGACTAGCGGGCTCCTACGAGCAGTACTTC. This chain uses TRBV30 with TRBJ2-7, with 11 nucleotides matching TRBD2. Per the germline V gene, CDR1 is GTSNPN and CDR2 is SVGIG (reference sequence). The CDR3 is 15 amino acids. V trimming: 4 bases; J trimming: 0 bases; junction bases outside the gene matches: 5.

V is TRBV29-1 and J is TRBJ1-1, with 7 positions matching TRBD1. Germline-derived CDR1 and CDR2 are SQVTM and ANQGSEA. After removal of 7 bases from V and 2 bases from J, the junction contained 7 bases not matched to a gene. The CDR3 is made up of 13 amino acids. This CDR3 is CSGKTGTNTEAFF. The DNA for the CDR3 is TGCAGCGGCAAGACAGGGACTAACACTGAAGCTTTCTTT. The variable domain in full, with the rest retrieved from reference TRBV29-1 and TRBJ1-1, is SAVISQKPSRDICQRGTSLTIQCQVDSQVTMMFWYRQQPGQSLTLIATANQGSEATYESGFVIDKFPISRPNLTFSTLTVSNMSPEDSSIYLCSGKTGTNTEAFFGQGTRLTVV.

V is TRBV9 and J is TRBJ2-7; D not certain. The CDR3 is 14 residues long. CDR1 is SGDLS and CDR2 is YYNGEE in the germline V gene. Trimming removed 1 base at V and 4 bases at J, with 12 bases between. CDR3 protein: CASSVTVVGYEQYF. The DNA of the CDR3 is TGTGCCAGCAGCGTAACGGTGGTTGGGTACGAGCAGTACTTC. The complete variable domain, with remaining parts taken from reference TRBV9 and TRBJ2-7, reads DSGVTQTPKHLITATGQRVTLRCSPRSGDLSVYWYQQSLDQGLQFLIQYYNGEERAKGNILERFSAQQFPDLHSELNLSSLELGDSALYFCASSVTVVGYEQYFGPGTRLTVT.

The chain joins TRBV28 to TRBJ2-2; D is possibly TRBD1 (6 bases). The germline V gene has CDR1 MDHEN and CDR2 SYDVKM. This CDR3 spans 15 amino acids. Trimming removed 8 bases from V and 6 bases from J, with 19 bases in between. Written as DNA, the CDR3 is TGTGCCAGCGGCGCAAGAACAGGGATCCCCGGGGAGCTGTTTTTT. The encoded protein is CASGARTGIPGELFF.

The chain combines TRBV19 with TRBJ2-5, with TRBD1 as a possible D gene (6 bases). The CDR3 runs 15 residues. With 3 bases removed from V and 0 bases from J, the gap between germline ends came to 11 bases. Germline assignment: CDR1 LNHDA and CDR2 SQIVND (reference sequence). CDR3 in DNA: TGTGCCAGTAGTATTGAACAGGGTTACCAAGAGACCCAGTACTTC. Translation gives CASSIEQGYQETQYF.

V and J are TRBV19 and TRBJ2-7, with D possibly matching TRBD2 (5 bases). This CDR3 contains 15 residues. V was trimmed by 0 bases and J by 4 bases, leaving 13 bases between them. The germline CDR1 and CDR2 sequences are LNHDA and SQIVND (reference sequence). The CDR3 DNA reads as TGTGCCAGTAGTATAGACCCAGGACTTGGGTACGAGCAGTACTTC. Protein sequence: CASSIDPGLGYEQYF.

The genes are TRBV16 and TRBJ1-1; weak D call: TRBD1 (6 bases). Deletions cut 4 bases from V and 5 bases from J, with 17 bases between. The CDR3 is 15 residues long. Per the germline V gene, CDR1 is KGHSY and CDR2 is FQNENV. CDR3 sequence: CASSRGSGARTEAFF. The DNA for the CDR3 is TGTGCCAGCAGCCGCGGTTCGGGGGCGCGGACTGAAGCTTTCTTT.

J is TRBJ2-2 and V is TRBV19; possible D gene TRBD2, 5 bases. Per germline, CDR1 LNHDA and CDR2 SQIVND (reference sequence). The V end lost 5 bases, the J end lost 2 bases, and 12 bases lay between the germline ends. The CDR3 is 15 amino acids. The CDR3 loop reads CASSLQRVNTGELFF. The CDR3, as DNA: TGTGCCAGTAGTCTACAGAGGGTTAACACCGGGGAGCTGTTTTTT.

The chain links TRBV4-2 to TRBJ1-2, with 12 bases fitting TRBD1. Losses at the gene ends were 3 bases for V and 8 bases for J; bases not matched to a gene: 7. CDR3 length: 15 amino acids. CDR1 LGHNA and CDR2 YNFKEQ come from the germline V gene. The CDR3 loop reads CASSHPGTGGRGYTF. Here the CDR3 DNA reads TGTGCCAGCAGCCACCCCGGGACAGGGGGCCGGGGCTACACCTTC.

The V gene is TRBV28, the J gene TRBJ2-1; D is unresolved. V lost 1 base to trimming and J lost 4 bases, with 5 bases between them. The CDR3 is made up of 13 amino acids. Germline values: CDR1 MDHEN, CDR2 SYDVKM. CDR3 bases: TGTGCCAGCAGTTTATTAGGGTACAATGAGCAGTTCTTC. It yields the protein CASSLLGYNEQFF. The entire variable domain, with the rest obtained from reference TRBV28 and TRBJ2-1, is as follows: DVKVTQSSRYLVKRTGEKVFLECVQDMDHENMFWYRQDPGLGLRLIYFSYDVKMKEKGDIPEGYSVSREKKERFSLILESASTNQTSMYLCASSLLGYNEQFFGPGTRLTVL.

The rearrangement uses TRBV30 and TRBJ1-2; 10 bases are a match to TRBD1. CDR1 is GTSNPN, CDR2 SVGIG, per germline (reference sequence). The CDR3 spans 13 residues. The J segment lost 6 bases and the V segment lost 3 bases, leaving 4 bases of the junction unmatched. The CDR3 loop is CAWSPGTGDGYTF. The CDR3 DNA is TGTGCCTGGAGCCCCGGGACAGGGGATGGCTACACCTTC.

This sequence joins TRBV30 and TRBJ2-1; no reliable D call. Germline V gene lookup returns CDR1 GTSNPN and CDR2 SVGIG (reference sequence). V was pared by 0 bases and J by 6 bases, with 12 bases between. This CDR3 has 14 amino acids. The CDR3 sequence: CAWSVAGLSNEQFF. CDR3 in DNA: TGTGCCTGGAGTGTAGCAGGTTTAAGCAATGAGCAGTTCTTC.